This T cell receptor (beta chain) was recorded in a study of PD-L1 blockade in urothelial cancer. Produced via immunoSEQ multiplex PCR; TCRdb's table is partial and in-frame only. This table has tens of thousands of clones, more than 80% appearing once. This clone appeared a single time. Time point in this sample: pretreatment peripheral blood. The receptor's source is a man between 65 and 80 years old with urothelial cancer. This material consisted of PBMCs, taken around atezolizumab (anti-PD-L1) treatment.

The DNA of the CDR3 is TGTGCCAGCAGCTTAGATATTCTAGCGGGGGGCACAGATACGCAGTATTTT. It encodes CASSLDILAGGTDTQYF. The chain combines TRBV11-2 with TRBJ2-3, with TRBD2 matching over 10 bases. The CDR3 extends over 17 amino acids. The junction had 4 bases not matched to a gene; V was cut back by 0 bases and J by 1 base. Germline CDR1 reads SGHAT; CDR2 reads FQNNGV.